Each of the 18 T cell receptor delta chains below was sequenced from the same sample in a study of γδ T cells in repeated Plasmodium falciparum infection. Flow sorting of PBMC yielded separate Vgamma9/Vdelta2+ and Vdelta2-negative gammadelta T cell populations for bulk repertoire analysis. TCRdb redid the clone calls on the multiplex PCR reads with CATT. The data show around 89,000 delta-chain clones, more than 1.4% seen once. The sequenced sample was gamma-delta T cells from blood. The receptors were gathered from a pool of human donors (malaria-infected and uninfected, not separated).

This clone was detected only a few times. The mismatch at residue 10 between this DNA's translation and the TCRdb protein of a much larger clone likely reflects a read error; the protein shown is translated from the DNA. The V call is TRDV2, the J call TRDJ1; D is unclear. The J gene was missing in TCRdb and was found by matching the end of the DNA to germline. Germline V lookup: CDR1 GEAIGNYY, CDR2 EKD. This CDR3 has 14 residues. CDR3: CACDTGRDTGKLIF. CDR3 coding DNA: TGTGCCTGTGACACCGGGCGTGACACCGGTAAACTCATCTTT.

In regard to this clone: The translation of this DNA and the TCRdb protein of a much larger clone differ at residue 8, probably owing to a read error; the protein shown here is translated from the DNA. The J gene is TRDJ2, the V gene TRDV1, with D possibly being TRDD2 (6 bases). Here the J gene was assigned by germline matching of the DNA, as TCRdb has none. Trimming cost V 4 bases and J 0 bases, with 30 bases left between them. The CDR3 length is 22 residues. CDR1 TSWWSYY and CDR2 QGS come from the germline V gene. This CDR3 is CALGATALLRFITFPLTAQLFF. The DNA of the CDR3 is TGTGCTCTTGGGGCGACGGCCCTCCTACGCTTCATTACTTTTCCTTTGACAGCACAACTCTTCTTT.

The rearrangement joins TRDV1 to TRDJ1, with 11 bases aligning to TRDD3. The J gene, absent from TCRdb, was called here by matching the DNA to germline. V gave up 2 bases and J gave up 1 base; unmatched junction bases: 24. From germline, CDR1 is TSWWSYY and CDR2 QGS. This CDR3 is 23 amino acids long. The CDR3 loop is CALGEYNLPTALGDKRGTDKLIF. The CDR3 DNA reads TGTGCTCTTGGGGAATATAACCTTCCTACCGCACTGGGGGATAAAAGGGGCACCGATAAACTCATCTTT.

The sample holds a few counts of this clone. The likely explanation is a read error, given a far larger clone one base away. Other nucleotide sequences from this sample produce the same CDR3. The V gene is given as TRDV1, and no J gene call is available; whether TRDD3, the table's D call, matches the DNA was not checked. From germline, CDR1 is TSWWSYY and CDR2 QGS. This CDR3 comprises 22 residues. The CDR3 DNA follows: TGTGCTCTTGGGGAACCTTCCTACGGTCTACTGGGGGATATTTGCTACACCGATAAACTCATCTTC. It translates to CALGEPSYGLLGDICYTDKLIF.

Note on this clone: TCRdb's protein, taken from a much larger clone, differs from this DNA's translation at residue 7, likely owing to a read error; the protein displayed comes from the DNA. This chain links TRDV2 with TRDJ1; D perhaps matches TRDD3 (5 bases). TCRdb is silent on the J gene; assignment here came from matching the DNA to germline. The CDR3 runs to 14 residues. Trimming stripped 3 bases from V and 7 bases from J, with 17 bases between. Germline V CDR1 and CDR2: GEAIGNYY, EKD. CDR3 coding DNA: TGTGCCTGTGACGAACTGAGGGATTCGAGTAAACTCATCTTT. This translates into CACDELRDSSKLIF.

As to this clone: The translation of this DNA and the TCRdb protein of a much larger clone differ at residue 12, probably owing to a read error; the protein shown here is translated from the DNA. The chain uses TRDV2 and TRDJ1; TRDD3 agrees at 9 bases. CDR3 length equals 16 residues. Germline-derived CDR1 and CDR2 are GEAIGNYY and EKD. The CDR3 reads CACDSLLGENTNKLIF. DNA for the CDR3: TGTGCCTGTGACTCCTTACTGGGGGAAAACACCAATAAACTCATCTTT.

This clone was recorded a few times. TCRdb records a much larger clone's protein for this DNA, with a difference at residue 3 that likely arises from a read error; the protein given is the translation of the DNA. The chain couples TRDV2 to TRDJ1, with 7 bases fitting TRDD3. The germline CDR1 and CDR2 sequences are GEAIGNYY and EKD. The CDR3 runs 17 residues. The CDR3 is CAWDTQYWGRDDDKLIF. The CDR3 nucleotides read TGTGCCTGGGACACTCAATACTGGGGCAGAGACGACGATAAACTCATCTTT.

For this clone: The TCRdb record carries a much larger clone's protein, which differs from this DNA's translation at residue 16; a read error is the likely cause, and the protein listed here is the DNA translation. The rearrangement links TRDV2 to TRDJ1; 13 nucleotides match TRDD3. The CDR3 length is 19 residues. Germline loops: CDR1 GEAIGNYY, CDR2 EKD. The CDR3 sequence is CACEPFILGDTPGTDRLIF. The CDR3 nucleotides are TGTGCCTGTGAGCCCTTTATACTGGGGGATACGCCTGGGACCGATAGACTCATCTTT.

The V gene is TRDV2, the J gene TRDJ1; 12 bases fit TRDD3. The J gene, left out of TCRdb, was set here by checking the DNA against germline. The V segment lost 3 bases and the J segment 7 bases; nucleotides outside the gene matches: 11. Germline V gene lookup returns CDR1 GEAIGNYY and CDR2 EKD. This CDR3 region has 16 residues. The CDR3 loop reads CACDQLGDTGTGKLIF. The CDR3 coding sequence is TGTGCCTGTGACCAACTGGGGGATACAGGCACTGGTAAACTCATCTTT.

Remarks on this clone: TCRdb has a much larger clone's protein, which differs at residue 17 from the translation of this DNA, likely because of a read error; what is shown is the protein translated from the DNA. J gene calling gave no result, while the V gene is TRDV2; the table's D call TRDD3 went unverified against the DNA. The CDR3 totals 19 residues. CDR1 and CDR2 (germline): GEAIGNYY, EKD. DNA for the CDR3: TGTGCCTGTGACCCTCTAAGTGGGGATAACCCCGCTTTGACAGCACAACCCTTCTTT. This gives the protein CACDPLSGDNPALTAQPFF.

This clone was seen repeatedly, ten times or more. This DNA's translation differs at residue 16 from TCRdb's protein, which comes from a much larger clone; a read error is likely, and the protein shown is translated from the DNA. V is TRDV3 and J is TRDJ1; D is ambiguous. CDR3 length: 17 residues. The V gene's germline CDR1 is TVYSNPD and CDR2 GDNSRS (reference sequence). The CDR3 region is CASTWSPYRRETDKLTF. Here the CDR3 DNA reads TGTGCCTCTACCTGGTCCCCGTATCGTAGGGAGACCGATAAACTCACCTTT.

This clone was recorded at least ten times. For this DNA, TCRdb reports the protein of a much larger clone, which diverges at residue 3, most likely from a read error; the protein presented here is translated directly from the DNA. V is TRDV2 and J is TRDJ1; D uncertain. Per the germline V gene, CDR1 is GEAIGNYY and CDR2 is EKD. The CDR3 length is 16 residues. The CDR3 region is CARDQCRPSKPDKLIF. The DNA of the CDR3 is TGTGCCCGTGACCAATGCCGCCCCTCCAAGCCCGATAAACTCATCTTT.

This clone was counted ten times or more. The rearrangement links TRDV1 to TRDJ1, with D tentatively TRDD3 (5 bases). The CDR3 runs 21 residues. The germline CDR1 and CDR2 sequences are TSWWSYY and QGS. The germline V and J ends were trimmed by 5 bases and 0 bases, with 31 bases remaining between them. CDR3 nucleotide sequence: TGTGCTCTTGGGATACGGCGTACTCGGCCTTACGCTGGGATGTACACCGATAAACTCATCTTT. Translation: CALGIRRTRPYAGMYTDKLIF.

This clone was observed a few times. The amino acid sequence in TCRdb belongs to a much larger clone and departs from this DNA's translation at residue 12, likely a sequencing read error; the sequence shown is translated from the DNA. The CDR3 coding sequence is TGTGCCTGTGACACAGGCGAAGGACCCACCACCGGTAAACTCATCTTT. It yields the protein CACDTGEGPTTGKLIF. The chain has TRDV2 and TRDJ1; D ambiguous. The J gene is not listed in TCRdb, so it was assigned here from a DNA match to germline. The CDR3 contains 16 residues. The germline V gene encodes CDR1 GEAIGNYY and CDR2 EKD.

As regards this clone: This may stem from a read error, because a much larger clone lies one nucleotide away. Other DNA sequences in the same sample also yield this CDR3. This sequence joins TRDV2 and TRDJ1; D is perhaps TRDD2 (5 bases). Because TCRdb records no J gene, it was assigned here through a match of the DNA to germline. The germline V gene has CDR1 GEAIGNYY and CDR2 EKD. The CDR3 totals 16 residues. The CDR3: CACDTGEGPTTDKLIF. The CDR3 DNA reads TGTGCCTGTGACACAGGCGAAGGACCTACCACCGACAAACTCATCTTT.

This clone was detected ten times or more. The chain carries TRDV2 and TRDJ1, with 9 bases aligning to TRDD3. Germline trimming cut 1 base from V and 0 bases from J; bases unmatched to any gene: 11. This CDR3 is built from 18 residues. CDR1 and CDR2 from the germline V gene are GEAIGNYY and EKD. This CDR3 reads CACDTLPTGGEYTDKLIF. CDR3 DNA: TGTGCCTGTGACACGCTCCCTACTGGGGGAGAGTACACCGATAAACTCATCTTT.

This clone was seen many times. V and J are TRDV1 and TRDJ1; TRDD2 is a possible D gene (5 bases). As TCRdb names no J gene, one was assigned here on the basis of a DNA match to germline. This CDR3 is 20 amino acids long. V lost 3 bases, J lost 0 bases, and 26 bases lay in between. The germline gives CDR1 TSWWSYY, CDR2 QGS. DNA of the CDR3: TGTGCTCTTGGGGACCCTATATATTTCCTCCTGACGGGAGACACCGATAAACTCATCTTT. Amino acids: CALGDPIYFLLTGDTDKLIF.

This clone was seen a few times. A much larger clone sits a single nucleotide away, making a read error possible. V is TRDV1 and J is TRDJ1; 11 bases are shared with TRDD3. The J gene is absent in TCRdb and was assigned here via DNA matching to germline. V gave up 5 bases and J gave up 8 bases; unmatched junction bases: 13. The CDR3 runs 16 residues. In germline, CDR1 is TSWWSYY, CDR2 QGS. The CDR3 spells CALGKTGLGDTGKLIF. The CDR3 nucleotides read TGTGCTCTTGGGAAAACAGGCCTGGGGGATACAGGGAAACTCATCTTT.